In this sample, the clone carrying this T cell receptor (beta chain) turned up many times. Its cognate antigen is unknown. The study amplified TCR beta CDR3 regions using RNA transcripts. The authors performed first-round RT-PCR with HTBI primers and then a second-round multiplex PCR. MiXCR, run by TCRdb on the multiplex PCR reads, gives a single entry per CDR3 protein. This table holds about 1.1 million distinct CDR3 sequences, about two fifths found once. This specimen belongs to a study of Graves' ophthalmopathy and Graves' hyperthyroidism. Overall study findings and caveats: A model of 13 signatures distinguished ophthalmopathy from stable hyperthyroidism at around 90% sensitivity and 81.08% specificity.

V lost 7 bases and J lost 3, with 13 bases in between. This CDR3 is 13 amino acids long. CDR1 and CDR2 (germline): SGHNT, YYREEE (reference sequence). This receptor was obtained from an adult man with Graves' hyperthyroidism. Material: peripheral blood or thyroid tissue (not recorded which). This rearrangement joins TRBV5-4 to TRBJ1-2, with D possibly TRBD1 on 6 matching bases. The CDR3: CASYREGYYGYTF. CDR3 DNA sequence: TGTGCCAGCTACAGGGAAGGGTACTATGGCTACACCTTC.